These 4 T cell receptor beta chains originate from one sample sequenced in a study of control samples from healthy donors and cancer patients. The protocol was immunoSEQ multiplex PCR, while the TCRdb copy is restricted to in-frame clones and leaves out a portion. In the table there are about 150,000 clones, 80% to 95% of which are singletons. The sequencing input was blood. The receptors derive from a woman in her 30s in good health.

The chain employs TRBV7-8 and TRBJ2-7, with 11 bases identical to TRBD2. The germline V gene encodes CDR1 SGHVS and CDR2 FQNEAQ. The length of the CDR3 is 19 residues. The J segment lost 0 bases and the V segment lost 5 bases, leaving 15 bases of the junction unmatched. The DNA of the CDR3 is TGTGCCAGCAGCCCATCACGACTAGCGGGAAAAATTGGCTCCTACGAGCAGTACTTC. It encodes CASSPSRLAGKIGSYEQYF.

V gene TRBV7-2 combines with J gene TRBJ1-1; D is perhaps TRBD1 (6 bases). The CDR3 is 14 amino acids. The V gene lost 5 bases and the J gene lost 5 bases, with 15 bases spanning the gap. Germline-derived CDR1 and CDR2 are SGHTA and FQGNSA. CDR3 coding DNA: TGTGCCAGCAGCGCAGCAGGGGTGTCGACTGAAGCTTTCTTT. Translated: CASSAAGVSTEAFF.

In DNA, the CDR3 is TGTGCCAGCAGCTTAAACGGGGTTGCGGCTGGAAACACCATATATTTT. This translates into CASSLNGVAAGNTIYF. The chain recombines TRBV7-2 with TRBJ1-3, with D unresolved. V dropped 2 bases and J dropped 2 bases, with 13 bases sitting between them. The CDR3 is made up of 16 amino acids. Germline V CDR1 and CDR2: SGHTA, FQGNSA.

The chain combines TRBV3-1 (or the pseudogene TRBV3-2) with TRBJ2-3; possible D gene TRBD2, 6 bases. Per germline, CDR1 LGHDT and CDR2 YNNKEL (reference sequence). V was pared by 2 bases and J by 4 bases, with 16 bases between. The CDR3 runs 16 residues. The CDR3 spells CASSQLPGALSDTQYF. CDR3 nucleotide sequence: TGTGCCAGCAGCCAACTGCCGGGAGCCCTGTCAGATACGCAGTATTTT.